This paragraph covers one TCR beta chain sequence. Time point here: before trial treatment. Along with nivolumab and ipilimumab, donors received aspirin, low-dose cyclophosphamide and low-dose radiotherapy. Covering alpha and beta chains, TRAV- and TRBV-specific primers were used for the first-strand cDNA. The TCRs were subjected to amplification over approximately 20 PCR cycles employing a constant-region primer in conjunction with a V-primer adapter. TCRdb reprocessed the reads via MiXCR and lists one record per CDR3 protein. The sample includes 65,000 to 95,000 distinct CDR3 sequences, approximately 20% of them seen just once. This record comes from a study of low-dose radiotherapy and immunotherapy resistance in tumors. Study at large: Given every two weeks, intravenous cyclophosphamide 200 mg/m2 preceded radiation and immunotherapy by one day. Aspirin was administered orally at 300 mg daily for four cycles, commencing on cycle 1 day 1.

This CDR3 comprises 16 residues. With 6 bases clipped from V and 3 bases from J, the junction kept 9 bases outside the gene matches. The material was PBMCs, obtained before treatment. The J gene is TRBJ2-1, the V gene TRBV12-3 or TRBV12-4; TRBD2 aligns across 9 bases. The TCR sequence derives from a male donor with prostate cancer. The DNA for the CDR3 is TGTGCCAGCAGGGATAGCGGGAGAGCGGTCTACAATGAGCAGTTCTTC. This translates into CASRDSGRAVYNEQFF.